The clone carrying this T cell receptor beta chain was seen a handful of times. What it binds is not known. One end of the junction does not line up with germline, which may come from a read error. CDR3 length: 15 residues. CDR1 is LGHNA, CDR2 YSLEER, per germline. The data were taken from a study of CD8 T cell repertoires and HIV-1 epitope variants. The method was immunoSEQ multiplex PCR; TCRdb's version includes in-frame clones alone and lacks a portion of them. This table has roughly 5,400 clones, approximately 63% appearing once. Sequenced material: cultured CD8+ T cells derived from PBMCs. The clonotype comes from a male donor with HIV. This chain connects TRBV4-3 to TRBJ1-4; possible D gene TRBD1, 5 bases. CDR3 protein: CASSQDTREGEKLFF. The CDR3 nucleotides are TGCGCCAGCAGTCAAGATACCAGGGAAGGAGAAAAACTGTTTTTT.